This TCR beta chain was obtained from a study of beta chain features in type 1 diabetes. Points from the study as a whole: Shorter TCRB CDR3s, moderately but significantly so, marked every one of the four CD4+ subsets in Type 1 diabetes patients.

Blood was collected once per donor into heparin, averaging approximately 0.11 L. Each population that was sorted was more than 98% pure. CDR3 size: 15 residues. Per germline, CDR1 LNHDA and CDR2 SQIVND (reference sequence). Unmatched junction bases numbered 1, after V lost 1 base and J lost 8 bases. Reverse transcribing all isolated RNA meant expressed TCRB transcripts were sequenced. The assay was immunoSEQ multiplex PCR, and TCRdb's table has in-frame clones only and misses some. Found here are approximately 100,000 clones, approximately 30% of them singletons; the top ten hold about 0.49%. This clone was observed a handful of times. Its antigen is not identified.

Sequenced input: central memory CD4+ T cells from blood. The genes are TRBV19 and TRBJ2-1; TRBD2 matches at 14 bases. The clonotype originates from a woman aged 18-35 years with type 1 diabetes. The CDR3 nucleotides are TGTGCCAGTAGTATAGGACTAGCGGGAGGGGATGAGCAGTTCTTC. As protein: CASSIGLAGGDEQFF.